This record covers a single T cell receptor (beta chain). Its target is not known. MiXCR, applied by TCRdb to the 5' RACE reads, yields one record per CDR3 protein. Seen here are around 290,000 distinct CDR3 sequences, 8.5% to 9.5% observed once, and the top ten hold 6% to 8.5%. This sample stems from a study of identical twins. Study findings and constraints: Cross-sectional statistical analysis was relied on for the conclusions, without the same donors being followed.

Trimming pared 0 bases from V and 3 bases from J, leaving 14 bases between. This CDR3 spans 16 amino acids. Looked up from germline, CDR1 is DFQATT and CDR2 is SNEGSKA (reference sequence). The data also belong to a second study, concerning yellow fever vaccine responses in identical twins.

The genes are TRBV20-1 and TRBJ2-2; no definite D call. This TCR was sampled from a woman aged 18-29 years in good health. Sequencing was done on a sample of CD8+ T cells sorted from blood. The CDR3 nucleotides are TGCAGTGCTAGAGATCGGGTCGTGCGGTACACCGGGGAGCTGTTTTTT. Protein sequence: CSARDRVVRYTGELFF.